Sequencing of this TCR beta chain was carried out in a study of cytomegalovirus exposure and HLA in healthy donors. Using immunoSEQ multiplex PCR, the repertoire was profiled, and TCRdb retains in-frame clones only, with some absent. This table has 250,000 to 350,000 clones, 86% appearing once. The V gene's germline CDR1 is SGHTA and CDR2 FQGTGA. The CDR3 totals 15 residues. The J segment lost 4 bases and the V segment lost 0 bases, leaving 4 bases of the junction unmatched. The source is a woman aged 18 to 35 in good health and CMV-seronegative. The V call is TRBV7-3, the J call TRBJ2-5, with 8 nucleotides matching TRBD2. Material for sequencing was PBMCs. Here the CDR3 DNA reads TGTGCCAGCAGCTTAACTAGCGGGGTTGCAGAGACCCAGTACTTC. Its translation is CASSLTSGVAETQYF.